This T cell receptor beta chain was sequenced during a study of cytotoxic CD8 clonotypes in ibrutinib-treated CLL. For the study at large: Averaging across samples gave about 230,000 productive templates and 75,000 to 100,000 productive rearrangements. Broader study findings: Baseline clonality exceeded age-matched healthy donors and tracked circulating CD8+ T-cell counts.

The protocol was immunoSEQ multiplex PCR, while the TCRdb copy is restricted to in-frame clones and leaves out a portion. The sample yields some 200,000 clones, around 70% seen once. In germline, CDR1 is GTSNPN, CDR2 SVGIG (reference sequence). The CDR3 runs 16 residues. Trimming pared 4 bases from V and 0 bases from J, leaving 13 bases between. This clone was picked up one time. What it recognizes is unknown. This chain links TRBV30 with TRBJ1-6; the D is unclear. Sequencing was performed on PBMCs, taken after 12 months of ibrutinib treatment. The clonotype originates from a human donor with chronic lymphocytic leukemia. In nucleotides, the CDR3 is TGTGCCTGGAACCAGATCTCGAGCTCCTATAATTCACCCCTCCACTTT. Translation: CAWNQISSSYNSPLHF. The full variable domain, in which reference TRBV30 and TRBJ1-6 provide the parts outside the CDR3, is SQTIHQWPATLVQPVGSPLSLECTVEGTSNPNLYWYRQAAGRGLQLLFYSVGIGQISSEVPQNLSASRPQDRQFILSSKKLLLSDSGFYLCAWNQISSSYNSPLHFGNGTRLTVT.